This is a list of T cell receptor beta chains from one sample in a study of blood T cell repertoires in COVID-19. Produced via immunoSEQ multiplex PCR; TCRdb's table is partial and in-frame only. Of more than 95,000 clones listed, 70% to 75% are singletons. The sample was peripheral blood. Every receptor here comes from an elderly man with COVID-19, enrolled during active disease. Each CDR3 is given with its conserved first and last residue. D genes are given only for firm matches. Not all rows give a size; the values are once, few, many and, for expanded clones, a class.

v_gene	abundance	j_gene	d_gene	CDR3nt	CDR3aa
TRBV19	.	TRBJ2-1	.	TGTGCCAGTAACAACCAGGGGACCCAGGTGTTGTTCTTC	CASNNQGTQVLFF
TRBV18	few	TRBJ2-1	.	TGTGCCAGCTCACCACCCAGCGGAACCTACGGTGAGCAGTTCTTC	CASSPPSGTYGEQFF
TRBV13	.	TRBJ2-3	TRBD2	TGTGCCAGCAGCAAACGGACTAGCGGGAGCACAGATACGCAGTATTTT	CASSKRTSGSTDTQYF
TRBV19	.	TRBJ1-5	.	TGTGCCAGTAGTATAAGGAGGGACCAGCCCCAGCATTTT	CASSIRRDQPQHF
TRBV27	.	TRBJ2-4	.	TGTGCCAGCGGGGGTCAGGGGCTAGCCAAAAACATTCAGTACTTC	CASGGQGLAKNIQYF
TRBV23-1	.	TRBJ2-3	.	TGCGCCAGCGGAGGTCAGGGGGGCGCAGATACGCAGTATTTT	CASGGQGGADTQYF
TRBV7-2	.	TRBJ1-2	.	TGTGCCAGCAGCTCCACAGGGCCCATCGGTCTTGGCTACACCTTC	CASSSTGPIGLGYTF
TRBV2	.	TRBJ1-5	.	TGTGCCAGCAACGGGGGGTCTTGGAATCAGCCCCAGCATTTT	CASNGGSWNQPQHF
TRBV6-5	.	TRBJ2-1	.	TGTGCCAGCAGGATGACACTAGGCGACTACAATGAGCAGTTCTTC	CASRMTLGDYNEQFF
TRBV6-2/TRBV6-3	.	TRBJ2-5	.	TGTGCCAGCAGCTCCGCCCGGTACAGGGTAGTAGGGACCCAGTACTTC	CASSSARYRVVGTQYF
TRBV6-5	.	TRBJ1-6	.	TGTGCCAGCAAACCCGGGACAAAGAATTCACCCCTCCACTTT	CASKPGTKNSPLHF
TRBV28	.	TRBJ1-1	.	TGTGCCAGCAGGCCTAGGTGGAACACTGAAGCTTTCTTT	CASRPRWNTEAFF
TRBV5-4	.	TRBJ2-2	.	TGTGCCAGCAGCTCACAGGGAAACACCGGGGAGCTGTTTTTT	CASSSQGNTGELFF
TRBV28	.	TRBJ2-1	.	TGTGCCACTTCCCGGGGGTACAATGAGCAGTTCTTC	CATSRGYNEQFF
TRBV7-9	.	TRBJ1-2	.	TGTGCCAGCAGCCCCATGGCGGCATTTCTCTATGGCTACACCTTC	CASSPMAAFLYGYTF
TRBV28	.	TRBJ2-2	.	TGTGCCAGCAGTTTATACGGTTCCGGGGAGCTGTTTTTT	CASSLYGSGELFF
TRBV5-1	.	TRBJ1-2	TRBD1	TGCGCCAGCAGCTTGGGACAGGGGGCAATCTATGGCTACACCTTC	CASSLGQGAIYGYTF
TRBV28	few	TRBJ2-3	TRBD1	TGTGCCAGCAGTTTAATCGGCTTGTCAGGGGGAACAGATACGCAGTATTTT	CASSLIGLSGGTDTQYF
TRBV5-1	few	TRBJ2-1	TRBD1	TGCGCCAGCAGCACTGGACAGGATATTGAGCAGTTCTTC	CASSTGQDIEQFF
TRBV5-1	.	TRBJ1-1	TRBD1	TGCGCCAGCAGCTCGGGACAGGGTGAAGCTTTCTTT	CASSSGQGEAFF
TRBV25-1	.	TRBJ1-2	.	TGTGCCAGCAGTCCGACAGTACTCTATGGCTACACCTTC	CASSPTVLYGYTF
TRBV6-1	.	TRBJ1-1	.	TGTGCCAGCAGTGAATACGGAACGGGTAACACTGAAGCTTTCTTT	CASSEYGTGNTEAFF
TRBV5-1	.	TRBJ2-1	TRBD2	TGCGCCAGCAACGGGGGGATAGCGGGAGGGAGCAATGAGCAGTTCTTC	CASNGGIAGGSNEQFF
TRBV28	.	TRBJ1-5	TRBD1	TGTGCCAGCAGCCCGGGACAGGGAGGCAATCAGCCCCAGCATTTT	CASSPGQGGNQPQHF
TRBV10-3	.	TRBJ2-7	.	TGTGCCAGCGGTGGCTCAATCTACGAGCAGTACTTC	CASGGSIYEQYF
TRBV6-6	few	TRBJ1-5	.	TGTGCCAGCAGTGGGGACACTTTAAGCAATCAGCCCCAGCATTTT	CASSGDTLSNQPQHF
TRBV5-1	.	TRBJ2-7	TRBD1	TGCGCCAGCAGCATCGGACAGGGGGCTGAAGAGCAGTACTTC	CASSIGQGAEEQYF
TRBV5-1	.	TRBJ1-2	.	TGCGCCAGCAGCTTGATTCCTACCAACTATGGCTACACCTTC	CASSLIPTNYGYTF
TRBV7-9	.	TRBJ2-2	.	TGTGCCAGCACCTGGCGCGGGGACACCGGGGAGCTGTTTTTT	CASTWRGDTGELFF
TRBV6-5	.	TRBJ2-3	.	TGTGCCAGCACTAGGACAGAGAGCACAGATACGCAGTATTTT	CASTRTESTDTQYF
TRBV2	.	TRBJ2-6	TRBD1	TGTGCCAGCAGTCCGACAGGGCTCTCCGTCCTGACTTTC	CASSPTGLSVLTF
TRBV6-5	few	TRBJ2-7	.	TGTGCCAGTTCTCCGAGTATCTCCTACGAGCAGTACTTC	CASSPSISYEQYF
TRBV10-3	once	TRBJ1-5	.	TGTGCCATCGCAGGGGATAGCAATCAGCCCCAGCATTTT	CAIAGDSNQPQHF
TRBV18	.	TRBJ2-6	TRBD1	TGTGCCAGCTTCGGCGCAGGGGGTTTTTCTGGGGCCAACGTCCTGACTTTC	CASFGAGGFSGANVLTF
TRBV11-1	.	TRBJ1-1	.	TGTGCCAGCAGCTTAGCGCGGGGGCCTTTGAACACTGAAGCTTTCTTT	CASSLARGPLNTEAFF